The 27 T cell receptor beta chains below come from one sample, sequenced in a study of blood T cell repertoires in COVID-19. Generated by immunoSEQ multiplex PCR, the TCRdb table keeps only in-frame clones and is missing some. This table holds 350,000 to 450,000 clones, more than 70% found once. Material: PBMCs or T cells enriched from blood (not recorded which). The receptor set was obtained from a man between 35 and 55 years old in a cohort exposed to, infected with or recovered from COVID-19 (not recorded which).

In its sample, this clone was seen once. This sequence joins TRBV2 and TRBJ1-5; TRBD1 matches at 7 bases. CDR1 and CDR2 from the germline V gene are SNHLY and FYNNEI. There are 13 residues in the CDR3. V lost 3 bases to trimming and J lost 6 bases; unmatched junction nucleotides: 2. The CDR3 nucleotides read TGTGCCAGCAGTGATACAGGGGTTCAGCCCCAGCATTTT. This sequence encodes CASSDTGVQPQHF.

The chain carries TRBV6-5 and TRBJ1-5, with TRBD1 identical over 10 bases. Germline assignment: CDR1 MNHEY and CDR2 SVGAGI. Trimming cost V 5 bases and J 7 bases; bases outside gene matches: 8. This CDR3 contains 15 residues. The CDR3 DNA reads as TGTGCCAGCAGTAAAACGACAGGGGGCGGGCAGCCCCAGCATTTT. Amino acid sequence: CASSKTTGGGQPQHF.

This clone showed up just a few times. The V gene is TRBV5-1, the J gene TRBJ2-7, with unresolved D. The germline V and J ends were trimmed by 0 bases and 0 bases, with 13 bases remaining between them. From germline, CDR1 is SGHRS and CDR2 YFSETQ. CDR3 length: 16 amino acids. CDR3 sequence: CASSLVSTRYSYEQYF. CDR3 nucleotide sequence: TGCGCCAGCAGCTTGGTGTCGACACGATACTCCTACGAGCAGTACTTC.

This rearrangement joins TRBV2 to TRBJ2-2, with 14 bases lining up with TRBD2. Germline loops: CDR1 SNHLY, CDR2 FYNNEI. V gave up 5 bases and J gave up 4 bases; unmatched junction bases: 6. The CDR3 spans 17 residues. This CDR3 is CASSRLAGGPRTGELFF. The CDR3 DNA sequence: TGTGCCAGCAGTAGACTAGCGGGAGGGCCGCGCACCGGGGAGCTGTTTTTT.

This clone was found a few times. The chain couples TRBV19 to TRBJ1-5; 7 bases line up with TRBD1. CDR1 is LNHDA and CDR2 is SQIVND in the germline V gene (reference sequence). V lost 7 bases, J lost 2 bases, and 8 bases stayed unmatched. The length of the CDR3 is 15 residues. CDR3 DNA sequence: TGTGCCAGTATGGACAGGCCGCTGGGCAATCAGCCCCAGCATTTT. Translating gives CASMDRPLGNQPQHF.

The rearrangement joins TRBV19 to TRBJ2-2, with D possibly matching TRBD1 (6 bases). CDR3 length: 15 residues. Germline V lookup: CDR1 LNHDA, CDR2 SQIVND (reference sequence). V shed 7 bases and J shed 0 bases, with 12 bases lying between them. This chain's CDR3 is CASTTWGPNTGELFF. The CDR3 region has the DNA TGTGCCAGTACTACTTGGGGGCCGAACACCGGGGAGCTGTTTTTT.

The CDR3 protein is CAISGQPNTEAFF. For the CDR3, the DNA is TGTGCCATCAGTGGACAACCGAACACTGAAGCTTTCTTT. The chain couples TRBV10-3 to TRBJ1-1; D is ambiguous. The CDR3 has 13 residues. From germline, CDR1 is ENHRY and CDR2 SYGVKD. Trimming removed 4 bases at V and 1 base at J, with 7 bases between.

This chain uses TRBV27 with TRBJ2-7, with a weak D call TRBD2 (9 bases). This CDR3 has 14 amino acids. V was trimmed by 2 bases and J by 6 bases, leaving 14 bases between them. CDR1 is MNHEY, CDR2 SMNVEV, per germline (reference sequence). CDR3 bases: TGTGCCAGCAGTTTACTAGCGGGACAGGCCGAGCAGTACTTC. Translation: CASSLLAGQAEQYF.

Only one count was recorded for this clone. The DNA for the CDR3 is TGTGCCAGCAGCTTAAGCCTCCAGGGGGCTGGCACTGAAGCTTTCTTT. Its translation is CASSLSLQGAGTEAFF. The rearrangement joins TRBV7-9 to TRBJ1-1, with 8 bases fitting TRBD1. This CDR3 is 16 amino acids long. Germline V gene sequence: CDR1 SEHNR, CDR2 FQNEAQ (reference sequence). J lost 4 bases, V lost 2 bases, and 9 bases had no gene match.

The chain couples TRBV6-5 to TRBJ2-5; D gene ambiguous. The CDR3 runs 11 residues. Trimming left V 6 bases short and J 4 bases short, with 6 bases between. Looked up from germline, CDR1 is MNHEY and CDR2 is SVGAGI. DNA of the CDR3: TGTGCCAGCAGCCTCAGAGAGACCCAGTACTTC. Encoded protein: CASSLRETQYF.

The gene calls are TRBV5-4 and TRBJ1-1; D may be TRBD1 (6 bases). V was pared by 4 bases and J by 6 bases, with 13 bases between. The CDR3 totals 13 residues. Per the germline V gene, CDR1 is SGHNT and CDR2 is YYREEE (reference sequence). The CDR3 is CASSLRQGPEAFF. CDR3 sequence (DNA): TGTGCCAGCAGCCTGCGTCAGGGGCCTGAAGCTTTCTTT.

The CDR3 bases are TGCGCCAGCAGCCAAGATCAAGATTGGAGGTATGGCTACACCTTC. This translates into CASSQDQDWRYGYTF. The rearrangement uses TRBV4-1 and TRBJ1-2, with D hard to call. Germline CDR1 reads MGHRA; CDR2 reads YSYEKL. V was trimmed by 0 bases and J by 5 bases, leaving 13 bases between them. This CDR3 has 15 amino acids.

This chain joins TRBV9 and TRBJ1-2; 7 bases agree with TRBD1. The V gene's germline CDR1 is SGDLS and CDR2 YYNGEE. V lost 3 bases, J lost 8 bases, and 10 bases stayed unmatched. The CDR3 is 14 residues long. The CDR3 protein is CASSGMGQPRGYTF. Here the CDR3 DNA reads TGTGCCAGCAGCGGGATGGGACAGCCGAGAGGCTACACCTTC.

The chain employs TRBV5-1 and TRBJ2-7, with 10 bases lining up with TRBD1. After removal of 4 bases from V and 4 bases from J, the junction contained 5 bases not matched to a gene. CDR1 and CDR2 from the germline V gene are SGHRS and YFSETQ. The CDR3 totals 14 residues. The CDR3 here is CASSVGQGGYEQYF. As DNA, the CDR3 is TGCGCCAGCAGCGTCGGACAGGGGGGGTACGAGCAGTACTTC.

The chain is built from TRBV4-1 and TRBJ2-1; a weak D match, TRBD2 (6 bases). This CDR3 has 20 residues. V shed 1 base and J shed 0 bases, with 22 bases lying between them. Germline CDR1 is MGHRA and CDR2 is YSYEKL. The CDR3 reads CASSQVFPVKRASSYNEQFF. The CDR3 nucleotides are TGCGCCAGCAGCCAAGTCTTCCCGGTCAAGCGGGCAAGCTCCTACAATGAGCAGTTCTTC.

The chain employs TRBV28 and TRBJ1-4, with 9 bases lining up with TRBD1. Trimming at V came to 3 bases and at J to 5 bases, leaving 4 bases not matched to a gene. The CDR3 is 15 amino acids. Germline V lookup: CDR1 MDHEN, CDR2 SYDVKM. CDR3 in DNA: TGTGCCAGCAGTTTTATAGGACAGGGGAATGAAAAACTGTTTTTT. Protein sequence: CASSFIGQGNEKLFF.

This clone was counted once. V usage is TRBV29-1 and J usage is TRBJ2-7; TRBD1 matches at 7 bases. This CDR3 comprises 13 residues. Germline loops: CDR1 SQVTM, CDR2 ANQGSEA. V shed 7 bases and J 3 bases; nucleotides not matched to a gene: 9. The DNA of the CDR3 is TGCAGCGCTATGACAGGGATGAGCTACGAGCAGTACTTC. Translation: CSAMTGMSYEQYF.

The chain uses TRBV9 and TRBJ1-6, with D unclear. The germline V gene has CDR1 SGDLS and CDR2 YYNGEE. The CDR3 extends over 15 amino acids. Trimming removed 5 bases from V and 6 bases from J, with 15 bases in between. In DNA, the CDR3 is TGTGCCAGCAGTAGGAGGACTGCCGGTAATTCACCCCTCCACTTT. This codes for CASSRRTAGNSPLHF.

The CDR3 here is CASSPRQGLGYTF. In DNA, the CDR3 is TGTGCCAGCAGCCCTAGACAGGGACTCGGCTACACCTTC. The J gene is TRBJ1-2, the V gene TRBV13; 7 bases map to TRBD1. The trim removed 5 bases at V and 8 bases at J, leaving 8 bases unmatched. There are 13 residues in the CDR3. Germline V lookup: CDR1 PRHDT, CDR2 FYEKMQ (reference sequence).

V is TRBV28 and J is TRBJ1-2, with a possible D match to TRBD1 (5 bases). The CDR3 runs to 15 residues. CDR1 and CDR2 from the germline V gene are MDHEN and SYDVKM. Trimming cost V 2 bases and J 4 bases, with 14 bases left between them. For the CDR3, the DNA is TGTGCCAGCAGTTTACTTCGCAGGGCCCTCTATGGCTACACCTTC. As protein: CASSLLRRALYGYTF.

The CDR3 DNA reads as TGCGCCAGCAGCATGGACAGTACCAATGAAAAACTGTTTTTT. This translates into CASSMDSTNEKLFF. The genes are TRBV5-1 and TRBJ1-4, with D possibly TRBD1 on 6 matching bases. V lost 4 bases, J lost 5 bases, and 12 bases lay in between. This CDR3 contains 14 residues. Germline CDR1 reads SGHRS; CDR2 reads YFSETQ.

The V call is TRBV18, the J call TRBJ2-2; 12 bases are a match to TRBD2. Germline lookup yields CDR1 KGHSH and CDR2 LQKENI. CDR3 length equals 16 residues. Trimming removed 6 bases from V and 4 bases from J; junction bases left unmatched: 6. CDR3 coding DNA: TGTGCCAGCTCGCTAGCGGGAGGGCCCCGCACCGGGGAGCTGTTTTTT. Its translation is CASSLAGGPRTGELFF.

The chain combines TRBV5-1 with TRBJ2-2; 7 nucleotides match TRBD2. This CDR3 is built from 16 residues. With 1 base clipped from V and 0 bases from J, the junction kept 3 bases outside the gene matches. Looked up from germline, CDR1 is SGHRS and CDR2 is YFSETQ. CDR3 amino acids: CASSLRAGANTGELFF. CDR3 in DNA: TGCGCCAGCAGCTTGAGGGCGGGGGCGAACACCGGGGAGCTGTTTTTT. The full variable domain, with the rest looked up from reference TRBV5-1 and TRBJ2-2, is KAGVTQTPRYLIKTRGQQVTLSCSPISGHRSVSWYQQTPGQGLQFLFEYFSETQRNKGNFPGRFSGRQFSNSRSEMNVSTLELGDSALYLCASSLRAGANTGELFFGEGSRLTVL.

The chain combines TRBV2 with TRBJ2-1; D ambiguous. The V and J ends lost 7 bases and 5 bases respectively, with 12 bases between them. The CDR3 is 13 residues long. CDR1 is SNHLY and CDR2 is FYNNEI in the germline V gene. CDR3 protein: CASKLLLHNEQFF. The DNA of the CDR3 is TGTGCCAGCAAACTACTCCTCCACAATGAGCAGTTCTTC. Together with reference TRBV2 and TRBJ2-1, the CDR3 gives the full variable domain: EPEVTQTPSHQVTQMGQEVILRCVPISNHLYFYWYRQILGQKVEFLVSFYNNEISEKSEIFDDQFSVERPDGSNFTLKIRSTKLEDSAMYFCASKLLLHNEQFFGPGTRLTVL.

The CDR3 protein is CASSPNGQVTGELFF. The CDR3 DNA is TGTGCCAGCTCACCTAACGGACAGGTTACCGGGGAGCTGTTTTTT. The chain carries TRBV18 and TRBJ2-2; 7 bases line up with TRBD1. The V segment lost 3 bases and the J segment 5 bases; nucleotides outside the gene matches: 6. CDR1 and CDR2 from the germline V gene are KGHSH and LQKENI. The CDR3 contains 15 residues. Looking up the rest from reference TRBV18 and TRBJ2-2 gives the full variable domain: NAGVMQNPRHLVRRRGQEARLRCSPMKGHSHVYWYRQLPEEGLKFMVYLQKENIIDESGMPKERFSAEFPKEGPSILRIQQVVRGDSAAYFCASSPNGQVTGELFFGEGSRLTVL.

This chain connects TRBV5-6 to TRBJ2-7; D uncertain. V was pared by 3 bases and J by 3 bases, with 4 bases between. The CDR3 runs 11 residues. CDR1 is SGHDT and CDR2 is YYEEEE in the germline V gene. Here the CDR3 reads CASSSYYEQYF. In DNA, the CDR3 is TGTGCCAGCAGCTCCTACTACGAGCAGTACTTC.

The chain's CDR3 is CASSFRTSNAGELFF. CDR3 nucleotides: TGTGCCAGCAGCTTCAGAACTAGCAACGCCGGGGAGCTGTTTTTT. The V and J genes are TRBV5-6 and TRBJ2-2, with D perhaps matching TRBD2 (6 bases). V was shortened by 2 bases and J by 6 bases, with 14 bases between the two germline ends. Germline loops: CDR1 SGHDT, CDR2 YYEEEE. CDR3 length: 15 residues.